These 17 T cell receptor beta chains share one sample of origin, sequenced in a study of OX40 agonist ivuxolimab in advanced cancers. Repertoires were generated with immunoSEQ multiplex PCR, while TCRdb's copy carries only in-frame clones and drops some. The top ten hold 0.3% to 0.4% of the sample, which has more than 80,000 clones, around nine tenths seen once. This material consisted of CD4+ or CD8+ T cells sorted from blood, taken in a trial of the OX40 agonist ivuxolimab. Source of these receptors: an adult with an advanced solid tumor such as melanoma, head and neck, liver or kidney cancer.

The rearrangement uses TRBV28 and TRBJ1-2; D gene unclear. Deletions cut 2 bases from V and 10 bases from J, with 8 bases between. The length of the CDR3 is 11 residues. The V gene's germline CDR1 is MDHEN and CDR2 SYDVKM. The chain's CDR3 is CASSLKGDYTF. CDR3 in DNA: TGTGCCAGCAGTTTAAAGGGCGACTACACCTTC.

The rearrangement joins TRBV7-6 to TRBJ2-5; TRBD2 matches at 12 bases. Germline CDR1 reads SGHVS; CDR2 reads FNYEAQ. The CDR3 runs to 16 residues. Trimming at V came to 3 bases and at J to 1 base, leaving 3 bases not matched to a gene. DNA of the CDR3: TGTGCCAGCAGCTTTCAGACTAGCGGGGGCCAAGAGACCCAGTACTTC. Amino acid sequence: CASSFQTSGGQETQYF.

The V gene is TRBV28, the J gene TRBJ2-1; 12 nucleotides line up with TRBD2. Unmatched junction bases numbered 7, after V lost 2 bases and J lost 8 bases. The CDR3 spans 16 residues. Germline V gene data show CDR1 as MDHEN and CDR2 as SYDVKM. The CDR3: CASSLRGLAGKDEQFF. The CDR3, as DNA: TGTGCCAGCAGTTTAAGAGGACTAGCGGGAAAGGATGAGCAGTTCTTC.

The gene calls are TRBV7-6 and TRBJ2-2, with 10 bases lining up with TRBD1. The CDR3 totals 17 residues. In germline, CDR1 is SGHVS, CDR2 FNYEAQ. V lost 1 base to trimming and J lost 4 bases; unmatched junction nucleotides: 6. Written as DNA, the CDR3 is TGTGCCAGCAGCTTAGACTCCGGGACAGGGGTCACCGGGGAGCTGTTTTTT. Translated: CASSLDSGTGVTGELFF.

V usage is TRBV4-1 and J usage is TRBJ1-2, with D perhaps matching TRBD1 (5 bases). This CDR3 region has 14 residues. Germline CDR1 reads MGHRA; CDR2 reads YSYEKL. Trimming pared 11 bases from V and 1 base from J, leaving 17 bases between. CDR3 in DNA: TGCGCCGGGGGGGTAAAGGGGCGTAACTATGGCTACACCTTC. Protein: CAGGVKGRNYGYTF.

The count of this clone is one. The chain carries TRBV7-2 and TRBJ2-5; no reliable D call. V was clipped by 4 bases and J by 6 bases, with 12 bases between them. Germline assignment: CDR1 SGHTA and CDR2 FQGNSA. The CDR3 has 13 residues. This chain's CDR3 is CASSSPSDKTQYF. DNA for the CDR3: TGTGCCAGCAGCTCCCCGAGCGATAAGACCCAGTACTTC.

The rearrangement uses TRBV30 and TRBJ1-1; D is undetermined. The CDR3 spans 14 residues. Trimming cost V 0 bases and J 2 bases, with 10 bases left between them. Per germline, CDR1 GTSNPN and CDR2 SVGIG (reference sequence). CDR3 nucleotides: TGTGCCTGGAGTGTGGGGTTTTTAAACACTGAAGCTTTCTTT. Protein: CAWSVGFLNTEAFF.

The chain links TRBV6-6 to TRBJ1-1; D is unclear. Looked up from germline, CDR1 is MNHNY and CDR2 is SVGAGI (reference sequence). The CDR3 contains 14 residues. V was pared by 8 bases and J by 3 bases, with 16 bases between. The CDR3 reads CASRDFLWDTEAFF. As DNA, the CDR3 is TGTGCCAGCCGAGACTTCCTTTGGGACACTGAAGCTTTCTTT.

This clone was seen once. This rearrangement joins TRBV19 to TRBJ2-2; D remains unclear. Germline CDR1 is LNHDA and CDR2 is SQIVND (reference sequence). V was trimmed by 5 bases and J by 1 base, leaving 2 bases between them. The CDR3 contains 12 residues. The CDR3 nucleotides are TGTGCCAGTAGTGAGAACACCGGGGAGCTGTTTTTT. Translated, it gives CASSENTGELFF.

The rearrangement uses TRBV6-1 and TRBJ2-2; D remains unclear. This CDR3 has 12 amino acids. Germline-derived CDR1 and CDR2 are MNHNS and SASEGT. The germline V and J ends were trimmed by 7 bases and 3 bases, with 6 bases remaining between them. The CDR3 sequence: CASTGDTGELFF. The CDR3 DNA reads as TGTGCCAGCACCGGAGACACCGGGGAGCTGTTTTTT.

This clone showed up just once. The V gene is TRBV4-3, the J gene TRBJ2-7; D unclear. This CDR3 comprises 15 residues. Germline lookup yields CDR1 LGHNA and CDR2 YSLEER. The ends were cut back, 0 bases at V and 1 base at J, with 10 bases in the middle. This CDR3 is CASSQEFVTSYEQYF. CDR3 DNA: TGCGCCAGCAGCCAAGAGTTCGTAACTTCCTACGAGCAGTACTTC.

This clone was seen once. V and J are TRBV5-8 and TRBJ2-7, with TRBD2 identical over 9 bases. The CDR3 is made up of 14 amino acids. In germline, CDR1 is SGHTS, CDR2 YDEGEE. V lost 2 bases to trimming and J lost 0 bases; unmatched junction nucleotides: 0. CDR3 coding DNA: TGTGCCAGCAGCTTTAGCGGGAGCTCCTACGAGCAGTACTTC. It translates to CASSFSGSSYEQYF.

The rearrangement joins TRBV20-1 to TRBJ1-2; no firm D call. With 1 base removed from V and 4 bases from J, the gap between germline ends came to 4 bases. Germline assignment: CDR1 DFQATT and CDR2 SNEGSKA (reference sequence). The CDR3 is made up of 11 amino acids. For the CDR3, the DNA is TGCAGTGCTAGAGCTAGCTATGGCTACACCTTC. It yields the protein CSARASYGYTF.

This clone was detected only once. The V gene is TRBV6-5, the J gene TRBJ2-7; D gene uncertain. This CDR3 has 11 amino acids. V lost 7 bases, J lost 8 bases, and 12 bases lay in between. Per the germline V gene, CDR1 is MNHEY and CDR2 is SVGAGI. CDR3 sequence: CASTSWGQQYF. The DNA for the CDR3 is TGTGCCAGCACCTCATGGGGTCAGCAGTACTTC.

The chain combines TRBV28 with TRBJ1-5; possible D gene TRBD1, 5 bases. This CDR3 is built from 13 residues. Trimming pared 9 bases from V and 3 bases from J, leaving 12 bases between. CDR1 and CDR2 (germline): MDHEN, SYDVKM. The CDR3 DNA sequence: TGTGCCAGTTACGGGACTTTCAATCAGCCCCAGCATTTT. Protein: CASYGTFNQPQHF.

J is TRBJ2-3 and V is TRBV6-5; D is possibly TRBD2 (5 bases). The CDR3 spans 13 residues. Trimming took 8 bases from V and 3 from J, leaving 12 bases between them. Germline CDR1 MNHEY, CDR2 SVGAGI. The CDR3, as DNA: TGTGCCAGCCTGTTGCCGGGGACAGATACGCAGTATTTT. It yields the protein CASLLPGTDTQYF.

This clone was counted once. The V gene is TRBV19, the J gene TRBJ2-1, with 10 bases matching TRBD2. J lost 6 bases, V lost 4 bases, and 9 bases had no gene match. The CDR3 runs 16 residues. Germline V gene data show CDR1 as LNHDA and CDR2 as SQIVND (reference sequence). The CDR3 protein is CASSKPSGRTPNEQFF. The CDR3 DNA reads as TGTGCCAGTAGTAAACCTAGCGGGAGAACCCCCAATGAGCAGTTCTTC.